Following are 28 T cell receptor beta chains from one sample sequenced in a study of Graves' ophthalmopathy and Graves' hyperthyroidism (dated by TCRdb to between 2018 and 2020). Sequencing relied on an Illumina HiSeq 2000. For repertoire sequencing, the TCR beta CDR3 regions were amplified from RNA transcripts. HTBI primers and the Qiagen OneStep RT-PCR kit were used in a first-round RT-PCR, which was followed by a second-round multiplex PCR, size selection and purification. The raw public reads went through TCRdb reprocessing: fastp at Q25, MiXCR clone calling, in-frame beta chains kept. Each CDR3 protein appears once, grouped with its most common genes and DNA. The sample data list approximately 480,000 distinct CDR3 sequences, and 13% to 15% of these were observed just once. The top ten clones comprise 9.8% of the sample. The sequencing input was blood. The receptors originated from a woman in her 30s with Graves' ophthalmopathy. Donor details come from another sample of the same person, matched by shared clones.

This clonotype was observed many times. This chain uses TRBV11-2 with TRBJ2-4; possibly TRBD2 for D (6 bases). Germline values: CDR1 SGHAT, CDR2 FQNNGV. V lost 4 bases and J 8 bases, leaving 15 bases between the germline ends. The CDR3 length is 14 residues. The CDR3 loop is CASSYGGGLDIQYF. DNA of the CDR3: TGTGCCAGCAGCTACGGTGGGGGACTGGACATTCAGTACTTC.

This clonotype was detected ten times or more. The chain couples TRBV20-1 to TRBJ2-4; unclear D gene. The CDR3 runs to 13 residues. Germline CDR1 reads DFQATT; CDR2 reads SNEGSKA (reference sequence). The V end was cut by 3 bases, the J end by 0 bases, with 6 bases between. CDR3 sequence (DNA): TGCAGTGCTAGGTTCTTAGCCAAAAACATTCAGTACTTC. Protein sequence: CSARFLAKNIQYF.

The chain uses TRBV27 and TRBJ1-1, with a weak D call TRBD1 (6 bases). V dropped 6 bases and J dropped 1 base, with 12 bases sitting between them. The CDR3 length is 14 residues. CDR1 is MNHEY and CDR2 is SMNVEV in the germline V gene (reference sequence). The CDR3 region is CASRTQGWNTEAFF. The CDR3 DNA reads TGTGCCAGCAGGACACAGGGTTGGAACACTGAAGCTTTCTTT.

This clonotype was counted at least ten times. The chain is built from TRBV15 and TRBJ1-2, with D unclear. V lost 1 base to trimming and J lost 5 bases, with 11 bases between them. The germline CDR1 and CDR2 sequences are LNHNV and YYDKDF (reference sequence). CDR3 length: 14 amino acids. This CDR3 is CATSRGLREYGYTF. The CDR3 nucleotides read TGTGCCACCAGCAGAGGCCTACGGGAGTATGGCTACACCTTC. Based on the CDR3 plus reference TRBV15 and TRBJ1-2, the full variable domain is DAMVIQNPRYQVTQFGKPVTLSCSQTLNHNVMYWYQQKSSQAPKLLFHYYDKDFNNEADTPDNFQSRRPNTSFCFLDIRSPGLGDTAMYLCATSRGLREYGYTFGSGTRLTVV.

This clonotype was counted ten times or more. CDR3 nucleotides: TGTGCCAGCAGTTTGGAAAACATTCAGTACTTC. It translates to CASSLENIQYF. The chain joins TRBV28 to TRBJ2-4; D unresolved. V lost 3 bases to trimming and J lost 5 bases, with 2 bases between them. CDR1 and CDR2 from the germline V gene are MDHEN and SYDVKM. This CDR3 is 11 amino acids long.

This clonotype has at least ten counts. V and J are TRBV6-2 or TRBV6-3 and TRBJ1-2, with TRBD1 matching over 8 bases. The CDR3 runs to 19 residues. The V and J ends lost 1 base and 1 base, in that order; junction bases with no gene match: 14. Germline loops: CDR1 MNHEY, CDR2 SVGEGT. CDR3: CASSYFPLPTGEINYGYTF. In DNA, the CDR3 is TGTGCCAGCAGTTACTTTCCACTCCCGACAGGGGAAATTAACTATGGCTACACCTTC.

This clonotype has only a few counts. The chain is built from TRBV7-8 and TRBJ2-5, with 14 bases aligning to TRBD2. This CDR3 comprises 16 residues. From germline, CDR1 is SGHVS and CDR2 FQNEAQ. The ends lost 5 bases at V and 5 bases at J; junction bases unmatched: 7. The chain's CDR3 is CASSTSTSGGGETQYF. CDR3 bases: TGTGCCAGCAGCACTTCGACTAGCGGGGGGGGCGAGACCCAGTACTTC.

In its sample, this clonotype was seen many times. V and J are TRBV12-3 or TRBV12-4 and TRBJ1-5; TRBD1 is a possible D gene (6 bases). Between the trimmed V and J ends, which lost 5 bases and 7 bases, there was a span of 15 bases. The CDR3 has 14 amino acids. CDR3 residues: CASSQYTQGQPQHF. The CDR3 DNA follows: TGTGCCAGCAGTCAATATACACAGGGCCAGCCCCAGCATTTT.

This clonotype has a count of ten or more. The chain is built from TRBV12-5 and TRBJ2-7, with TRBD1 matching 12 bases. This CDR3 is built from 16 residues. Germline CDR1 and CDR2: LGHNT and FRNRAP. With 5 bases clipped from V and 6 bases from J, the junction kept 11 bases outside the gene matches. The CDR3 region is CASGGRDRGRLFEQYF. For the CDR3, the DNA is TGTGCTAGTGGTGGAAGGGACAGGGGGCGCCTATTCGAGCAGTACTTC.

This clonotype was found many times. The genes are TRBV5-1 and TRBJ2-5; unclear D gene. The V end lost 3 bases, the J end lost 3 bases, and 18 bases lay between the germline ends. CDR1 and CDR2 from the germline V gene are SGHRS and YFSETQ. The CDR3 runs to 16 residues. In nucleotides, the CDR3 is TGCGCCAGCAGCTCGGCATCCTACGTGGAGAAAGAGACCCAGTACTTC. Its translation is CASSSASYVEKETQYF.

With regard to this clonotype: The germline gene is not matched at one end of the junction; a read error may be the cause. The rearrangement uses TRBV6-1 and TRBJ2-7; D not resolved. The germline V gene encodes CDR1 MNHNS and CDR2 SASEGT. This CDR3 region has 15 residues. In DNA, the CDR3 is TGTGCCATCAGTGAAGCCCGCGGAGAACTCTACGAGCAGTACTTC. It translates to CAISEARGELYEQYF.

This clonotype was counted many times. This chain connects TRBV2 to TRBJ1-5; D ambiguous. Germline-derived CDR1 and CDR2 are SNHLY and FYNNEI. Trimming pared 7 bases from V and 2 bases from J, leaving 18 bases between. The CDR3 covers 16 residues. Written as DNA, the CDR3 is TGTGCCAGCAAGGGTTCGGGAATTCTTCGCAATCAGCCCCAGCATTTT. It specifies CASKGSGILRNQPQHF.

This clonotype has a count of ten or more. The rearrangement joins TRBV7-6 to TRBJ1-6; D gene uncertain. Between the trimmed V and J ends, which lost 1 base and 0 bases, there was a span of 13 bases. The length of the CDR3 is 18 residues. CDR1 and CDR2 (germline): SGHVS, FNYEAQ. The CDR3 sequence: CASSLEGRPSSYNSPLHF. CDR3 nucleotide sequence: TGTGCCAGCAGCTTAGAGGGCAGACCGAGCTCCTATAATTCACCCCTCCACTTT.

At least ten counts were recorded for this clonotype. The chain links TRBV11-2 to TRBJ1-1; D possibly corresponds to TRBD1 (5 bases). The CDR3 sequence is 13 residues long. V gave up 0 bases and J gave up 10 bases, with 12 bases separating them. Germline V gives CDR1 SGHAT, CDR2 FQNNGV. This CDR3 is CASSLDTGARAFF. DNA of the CDR3: TGTGCCAGCAGCTTAGATACCGGGGCTAGAGCTTTCTTT.

This clonotype was counted ten times or more. The chain carries TRBV20-1 and TRBJ2-7, with 7 bases aligning to TRBD2. Germline V gene data show CDR1 as DFQATT and CDR2 as SNEGSKA (reference sequence). The CDR3 runs 13 residues. V was clipped by 4 bases and J by 1 base; unmatched bases: 4. The DNA of the CDR3 is TGCAGTGCTACGCGGGAGAGTTCCTACGAGCAGTACTTC. It encodes CSATRESSYEQYF.

This clonotype was recorded many times. The CDR3 DNA is TGTGCCAGCAGTGAAGGGGACAGGGTTGAAGCTTTCTTT. Residues: CASSEGDRVEAFF. V gene TRBV2 combines with J gene TRBJ1-1; 9 bases match TRBD1. Trimming at V came to 1 base and at J to 7 bases, leaving 1 base not matched to a gene. Germline CDR1 and CDR2: SNHLY and FYNNEI. CDR3 size: 13 residues.

This clonotype appeared many times. This rearrangement joins TRBV6-1 to TRBJ2-7; maybe TRBD1 (6 bases). V was clipped by 10 bases and J by 3 bases, with 16 bases between them. Germline loops: CDR1 MNHNS, CDR2 SASEGT. The CDR3 contains 13 residues. Here the CDR3 DNA reads TGTGCCATCTACAGGACAGACCGCTACGAGCAGTACTTC. It specifies CAIYRTDRYEQYF.

The sample holds one count of this clonotype. With a much larger clone just one base away, this may be a read error. The CDR3 does not close with the conserved phenylalanine or tryptophan, likely indicating a read error. The gene calls are TRBV5-5 and TRBJ1-2, with D possibly matching TRBD1 (5 bases). This CDR3 spans 16 amino acids. The V end lost 0 bases, the J end lost 4 bases, and 16 bases lay between the germline ends. Germline V CDR1 and CDR2: SGHKS, YYEKEE (reference sequence). The CDR3 is CASSLEFVGRVYGYTV. CDR3 bases: TGTGCCAGCAGCTTGGAGTTTGTGGGCAGGGTCTATGGCTACACCGTC.

This clonotype was seen repeatedly, ten times or more. CDR3 region: CASSGTASVGELFF. In DNA form, the CDR3 reads TGTGCCAGCAGTGGAACGGCTTCCGTCGGGGAGCTGTTTTTT. The chain joins TRBV25-1 to TRBJ2-2; D unresolved. The germline gives CDR1 MGHDK, CDR2 SYGVNS. This CDR3 is 14 amino acids long. Trimming took off 4 bases at V and 7 bases at J, with 13 bases between the two ends.

The rearrangement links TRBV12-3 or TRBV12-4 to TRBJ1-5; a possible D gene is TRBD1 (5 bases). V lost 9 bases and J 0 bases, leaving 12 bases between the germline ends. The CDR3 length is 14 residues. The CDR3 region has the DNA TGTGCCAGTACGGGGGGGAATAGCAATCAGCCCCAGCATTTT. Its protein is CASTGGNSNQPQHF.

This clonotype appeared many times. The rearrangement joins TRBV28 to TRBJ1-1; D is perhaps TRBD1 (6 bases). Trimming left V 4 bases short and J 0 bases short, with 12 bases between. Germline V gene lookup returns CDR1 MDHEN and CDR2 SYDVKM. The length of the CDR3 is 15 residues. CDR3 in amino acids: CASSSPDSMNTEAFF. CDR3 DNA: TGTGCCAGCAGTTCACCGGACAGTATGAACACTGAAGCTTTCTTT.

V gene TRBV12-3 or TRBV12-4 combines with J gene TRBJ1-1; D call uncertain. V lost 2 bases and J lost 5, with 6 bases in between. The length of the CDR3 is 12 residues. In nucleotides, the CDR3 is TGTGCCAGCAGTTTATTTGCAACTGAAGCTTTCTTT. Translating gives CASSLFATEAFF.

This clonotype was recorded at least ten times. The chain has TRBV14 and TRBJ1-1; D not resolved. Trimming removed 0 bases at V and 4 bases at J, with 9 bases between. This CDR3 has 14 residues. CDR1 SGHDN and CDR2 FVKESK come from the germline V gene. The CDR3 spells CASSQEWGSTEAFF. CDR3 DNA sequence: TGTGCCAGCAGCCAAGAGTGGGGTTCCACTGAAGCTTTCTTT.

This clonotype was found many times. The chain combines TRBV6-5 with TRBJ1-1; possibly TRBD1 for D (6 bases). V was cut by 6 bases and J by 6 bases, with 11 bases left in between. The CDR3 extends over 12 amino acids. The V gene's germline CDR1 is MNHEY and CDR2 SVGAGI. CDR3 sequence (DNA): TGTGCCAGCAGAGGGGGGGGGGCTGAAGCTTTCTTT. Protein product: CASRGGGAEAFF.

This clonotype was seen repeatedly, ten times or more. The chain joins TRBV20-1 to TRBJ1-6; 9 nucleotides align to TRBD1. J lost 7 bases, V lost 0 bases, and 16 bases had no gene match. CDR1 is DFQATT and CDR2 is SNEGSKA in the germline V gene (reference sequence). The CDR3 runs to 19 residues. DNA of the CDR3: TGCAGTGCTAGAGAGTACGGGACAGGGAAGGGCATTTACAATTCACCCCTCCACTTT. Encoded protein: CSAREYGTGKGIYNSPLHF.

This clonotype occurred a few times. The junction departs from germline at one end; a sequencing error may be responsible. The V gene is TRBV4-1, the J gene TRBJ1-5; D call uncertain. CDR1 MGHRA and CDR2 YSYEKL come from the germline V gene. The CDR3 runs 13 residues. The CDR3 region is CASSAQFDQPRHF. As DNA, the CDR3 is TGCGCCAGCAGCGCTCAGTTTGATCAGCCCCGGCATTTT.

This clonotype came up many times. This chain links TRBV6-1 with TRBJ2-4; 7 bases match TRBD2. The CDR3 is 15 residues long. Unmatched junction bases numbered 9, after V lost 8 bases and J lost 2 bases. Germline CDR1 MNHNS, CDR2 SASEGT. This CDR3 reads CASLERDQSKNIQYF. The CDR3 DNA is TGTGCCAGCCTCGAGCGGGACCAGTCCAAAAACATTCAGTACTTC.

This clonotype was seen a few times. The chain joins TRBV30 to TRBJ2-2; D is undetermined. Deletions cut 0 bases from V and 4 bases from J, with 9 bases between. This CDR3 contains 14 residues. CDR1 is GTSNPN and CDR2 is SVGIG in the germline V gene (reference sequence). The CDR3 sequence is CAWSVRKGTGELFF. The CDR3 DNA sequence: TGTGCCTGGAGTGTTCGCAAGGGCACCGGGGAGCTGTTTTTT.